This note documents a single T cell receptor beta chain sequence. One end of the junction is discordant with germline, which a read error may explain. The template used for profiling TCR beta VDJ and CDR3 was genomic DNA. A single record per CDR3 protein comes from TCRdb applying MiXCR to the reads. This sample carries some 220,000 distinct CDR3 sequences, about 37% of them seen once, and the ten largest clones take 0.9% to 1.2%. The sample belongs to a study of CD8+CD57+ T cells in acquired aplastic anemia. The CDR3 covers 14 residues. Germline loops: CDR1 KGHDR, CDR2 SFDVKD. The chain has TRBV24-1 and TRBJ2-1, with no clear D. Sequenced material: sorted CD4+, CD8+, or CD8+CD57+ T cells (not recorded which) from PBMCs. The TCR comes from a human donor in good health, serving as a control. The CDR3 is CATSDATGYNEQFF. The CDR3 nucleotides are TGTGCCACCAGTGATGCGACTGGGTACAACGAGCAGTTCTTC.